These 15 T cell receptor beta chains share one sample of origin, sequenced in a study of blood T cell repertoires in COVID-19. Sequencing was performed with immunoSEQ multiplex PCR; in TCRdb, only in-frame clones are kept and a portion is missing. Of 150,000 to 200,000 clones in the sample, more than 80% are singletons; the top ten hold 10% to 15%. Sequencing was performed on PBMCs or T cells enriched from blood (not recorded which). The receptors shown here come from a man aged 50-60 years who had recovered from COVID-19.

The CDR3 region is CASSPAAGGPLGGQYF. CDR3 in DNA: TGTGCCAGCTCACCTGCGGCAGGGGGACCGCTGGGGGGGCAGTATTTT. The chain is built from TRBV18 and TRBJ2-3; possibly TRBD1 for D (7 bases). The CDR3 totals 16 residues. V was shortened by 3 bases and J by 11 bases, with 24 bases between the two germline ends. Looked up from germline, CDR1 is KGHSH and CDR2 is LQKENI.

The chain employs TRBV5-6 and TRBJ1-4; 8 bases match TRBD1. This CDR3 spans 14 amino acids. With V trimmed by 4 bases and J by 9 bases, 8 bases remained unmatched. Germline V gene data show CDR1 as SGHDT and CDR2 as YYEEEE. The CDR3 region is CASSLTGERKKLFF. Written as DNA, the CDR3 is TGTGCCAGCAGCCTGACAGGGGAGAGGAAAAAACTGTTTTTT.

The V gene is TRBV15, the J gene TRBJ1-1; 9 bases are shared with TRBD1. Germline V gives CDR1 LNHNV, CDR2 YYDKDF (reference sequence). The V and J ends lost 1 base and 1 base, in that order; junction bases with no gene match: 4. This CDR3 is 16 amino acids long. CDR3 coding DNA: TGTGCCACCAGCAGAGGGGGACAGGGAACGAACACTGAAGCTTTCTTT. Its translation: CATSRGGQGTNTEAFF.

The gene calls are TRBV7-2 and TRBJ1-5, with D possibly being TRBD1 (6 bases). Germline values: CDR1 SGHTA, CDR2 FQGNSA. This CDR3 spans 13 amino acids. Trimming took 3 bases from V and 6 from J, leaving 9 bases between them. The CDR3 nucleotides are TGTGCCAGCAGCTTCAGGGGCAGTCAGCCCCAGCATTTT. It specifies CASSFRGSQPQHF.

The rearrangement joins TRBV6-1 to TRBJ1-5; 9 bases align to TRBD1. With 2 bases clipped from V and 4 bases from J, the junction kept 3 bases outside the gene matches. The CDR3 is 15 amino acids. Germline V gives CDR1 MNHNS, CDR2 SASEGT. This CDR3 is CASSETGTGNQPQHF. CDR3 nucleotides: TGTGCCAGCAGTGAAACCGGGACAGGGAATCAGCCCCAGCATTTT.

The chain recombines TRBV5-1 with TRBJ1-5, with 12 bases fitting TRBD1. The CDR3 is made up of 16 amino acids. Germline V gives CDR1 SGHRS, CDR2 YFSETQ. V dropped 2 bases and J dropped 7; count of bases not matched to a gene: 7. CDR3 protein: CASSLGTGGAEQPQHF. CDR3 nucleotide sequence: TGCGCCAGCAGCTTAGGGACAGGGGGCGCGGAACAGCCCCAGCATTTT.

The rearrangement links TRBV24-1 to TRBJ1-2, with TRBD1 identical over 11 bases. V shed 3 bases and J 8 bases; nucleotides not matched to a gene: 7. CDR3 size: 15 residues. The germline V gene encodes CDR1 KGHDR and CDR2 SFDVKD. CDR3 nucleotides: TGTGCCACCAGTGATCCAGGACAGGGGGCGAGCGGCTACACCTTC. Amino acids: CATSDPGQGASGYTF.

The V gene is TRBV28, the J gene TRBJ2-7; D call uncertain. V gave up 3 bases and J gave up 5 bases, with 17 bases separating them. Germline V lookup: CDR1 MDHEN, CDR2 SYDVKM. The CDR3 is made up of 15 amino acids. In nucleotides, the CDR3 is TGTGCCAGCAGTTTTAGGCACAGTTTTTCCCACGAGCAGTACTTC. It codes for CASSFRHSFSHEQYF.

In this sample, this clone turned up once. V is TRBV4-3 and J is TRBJ2-3; D is perhaps TRBD2 (6 bases). There are 15 residues in the CDR3. Germline V CDR1 and CDR2: LGHNA, YSLEER. Deletions cut 3 bases from V and 3 bases from J, with 13 bases between. The CDR3: CASSQSPGLTDTQYF. The CDR3 DNA sequence: TGCGCCAGCAGCCAGTCCCCGGGACTGACAGATACGCAGTATTTT.

This rearrangement joins TRBV23-1 to TRBJ2-1; D possibly corresponds to TRBD2 (6 bases). TRBV23-1 carries the ORF label, with uncertain function. The CDR3 has 16 residues. V dropped 7 bases and J dropped 0 bases, with 16 bases sitting between them. Here the CDR3 DNA reads TGCGCCAGCACTCGTAGCGGCCTTCTCTCCTACAATGAGCAGTTCTTC. This encodes CASTRSGLLSYNEQFF.

This rearrangement joins TRBV27 to TRBJ1-2; TRBD1 might be the D (5 bases). The CDR3 extends over 14 amino acids. Germline lookup yields CDR1 MNHEY and CDR2 SMNVEV (reference sequence). Trimming left V 7 bases short and J 0 bases short, with 12 bases between. The CDR3 sequence: CASKPGISNYGYTF. CDR3 DNA sequence: TGTGCCAGCAAACCAGGGATCTCTAACTATGGCTACACCTTC.

Notes on this clone: The sample contains more than one DNA sequence encoding this CDR3. The genes are TRBV28 and TRBJ1-2; tentative D call: TRBD1 (6 bases). Germline CDR1 is MDHEN and CDR2 is SYDVKM. Trimming took 8 bases from V and 8 from J, leaving 15 bases between them. This CDR3 has 12 residues. The DNA of the CDR3 is TGTGCCAGCCGGGGGGCGGGGGCCGGCTACACCTTC. It is translated as CASRGAGAGYTF.

This rearrangement joins TRBV29-1 to TRBJ2-7; maybe TRBD2 (5 bases). Germline CDR1 SQVTM, CDR2 ANQGSEA. CDR3 size: 13 residues. Trimming shortened V by 6 bases and J by 5 bases, and 17 bases separated the two germline ends. CDR3 DNA sequence: TGCAGCGTAGCCGGGCCCCTGAGGGACGAGCAGTACTTC. As protein: CSVAGPLRDEQYF.

The gene calls are TRBV11-2 and TRBJ2-7; 12 bases are shared with TRBD2. The CDR3 sequence is 14 residues long. The ends lost 5 bases at V and 3 bases at J; junction bases unmatched: 2. Germline V lookup: CDR1 SGHAT, CDR2 FQNNGV. The CDR3 nucleotides read TGTGCCAGCAGCCGACTAGCGGGGGTCTACGAGCAGTACTTC. Its translation is CASSRLAGVYEQYF.

The chain links TRBV4-3 to TRBJ1-2; 10 bases align to TRBD1. CDR3 length equals 16 residues. Trimming cost V 0 bases and J 6 bases; bases outside gene matches: 7. From germline, CDR1 is LGHNA and CDR2 YSLEER. This chain's CDR3 is CASSQDPATGGDGYTF. The CDR3 DNA is TGCGCCAGCAGCCAAGATCCCGCGACAGGGGGCGATGGCTACACCTTC.